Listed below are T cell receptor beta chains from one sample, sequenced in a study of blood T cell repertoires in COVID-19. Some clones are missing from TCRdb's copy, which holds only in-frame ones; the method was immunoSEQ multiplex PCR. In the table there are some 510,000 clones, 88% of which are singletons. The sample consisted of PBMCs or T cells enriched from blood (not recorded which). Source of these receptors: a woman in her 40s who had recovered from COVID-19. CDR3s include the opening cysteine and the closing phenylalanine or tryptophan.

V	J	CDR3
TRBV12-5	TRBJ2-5	CASGNRQAETQYF
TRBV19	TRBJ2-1	CASSPGLAGSQFF
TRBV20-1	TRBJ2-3	CSASTNVLAGSTDTQYF
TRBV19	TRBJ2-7	CASSVTSGVGEQYF
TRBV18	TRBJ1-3	CASSPPGLRVSGNTIYF
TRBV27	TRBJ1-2	CASSLSGQGSYGYTF
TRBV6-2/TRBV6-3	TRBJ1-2	CASSYSYGYTF
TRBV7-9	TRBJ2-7	CASSLADPGLGYEQYF
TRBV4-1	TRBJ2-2	CASSFRRGSNTGELFF
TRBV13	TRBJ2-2	CASSLEQGELFF
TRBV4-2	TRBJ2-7	CASSLERGAGYEQYF
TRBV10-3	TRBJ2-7	CAIREPGQPYEQYF
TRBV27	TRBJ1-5	CASSPGTGGYSNQPQHF
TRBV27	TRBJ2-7	CASSLTGYEQYF
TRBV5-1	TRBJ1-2	CASSLDTNYGYTF
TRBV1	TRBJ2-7	CTSSQEFSEQYF
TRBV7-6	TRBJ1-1	CASSSDARDSFLNTEAFF
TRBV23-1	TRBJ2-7	CASSHPGGTSPYEQYF
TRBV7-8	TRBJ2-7	CASSSSGPYEQYF
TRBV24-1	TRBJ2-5	CATSDPGQGSGETQYF
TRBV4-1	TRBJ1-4	CASSQDPPRVGANEKLFF
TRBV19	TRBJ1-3	CASSIKAGSGNTIYF
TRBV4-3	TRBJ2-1	CASSQDLWTGEPNEQFF
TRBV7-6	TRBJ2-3	CASSPWTSGSSTDTQYF
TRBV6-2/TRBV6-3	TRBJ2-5	CASSASGRKGTQYF
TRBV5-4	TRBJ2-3	CASSADSLRGTDTQYF
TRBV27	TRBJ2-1	CASSLRTGHNEQFF
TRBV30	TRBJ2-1	CAWSAPGAGDLNEQFF
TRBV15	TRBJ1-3	CATSRDGSGHFSGNTIYF
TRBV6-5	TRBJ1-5	CASSYSVAVLQPQHF
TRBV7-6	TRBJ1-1	CASSSTENTEAFF
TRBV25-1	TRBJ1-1	CASSELSGGTEAFF
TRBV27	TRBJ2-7	CASSSPRARVVNEQYF
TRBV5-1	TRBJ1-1	CASTGSNTEAFF
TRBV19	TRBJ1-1	CASSLPGTGIRTEAFF
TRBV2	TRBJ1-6	CASSVGVVSPLHF
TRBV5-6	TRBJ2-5	CASSPGTAQETQYF
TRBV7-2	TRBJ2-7	CASSLEASGVREQYF
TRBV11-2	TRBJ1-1	CASSLVGFGQMNTEAFF
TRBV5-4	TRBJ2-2	CASSLGGGATGELFF
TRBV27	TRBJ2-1	CASSQLEREQFF
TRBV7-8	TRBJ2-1	CASSLEETRPKQFF
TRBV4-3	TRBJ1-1	CASSQGHRDGTEAFF
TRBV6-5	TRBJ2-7	CASSFLGRGYEQYF
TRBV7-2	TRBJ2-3	CASSSGLAGGADTQYF
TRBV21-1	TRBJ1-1	CASRPEQVNTEAFF
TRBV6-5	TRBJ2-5	CASSHVAGRETQYF
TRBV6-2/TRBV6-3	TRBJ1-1	CASSYLVGAEAFF